This TCR beta chain is drawn from a study of T cell responses to AZD1222 COVID-19 vaccine (dated by TCRdb to the early 2020s). About the study as a whole: TCR sequencing was performed for 233 trial participants, of whom about 200 were given two doses of AZD1222 and some 25 were given two doses of MenACWY control vaccine. Trial participants were enrolled by age into 18-55, 56-69 and 70-plus year subgroups, with around 150, 28 and 57 TCR-sequenced participants respectively. What the authors observed across the whole study: No day 14 peak-response samples were available, so repertoires were characterized only after the peak T cell response. Nearly half of unique spike-specific TCRs reportedly recognized epitopes outside regions mutated in the B.1.351 and B.1.1.7 variants. Spike-specific TCR breadth and depth rose significantly after two AZD1222 doses compared with day 0 and with MenACWY recipients. The 56-69-year group was small, and its depth increase did not reach significance, likely because of low power. The vaccine-associated CD4 TCRs covered the entire spike protein, and the dominant responses fell in regions 160-218 and 743-854. Only six or seven AZD1222 recipients were SARS-CoV-2 seropositive at baseline, limiting conclusions about previously exposed vaccinees. Most participants were white British and females outnumbered males, and the authors suggested that clonal diversity may have been underestimated.

The meaning of the sample's time point label: baseline before first vaccination. Interpreted using the paper, the treatment or condition label stands for: meningococcal conjugate vaccine given as trial control. Vaccinee samples came from UK trials COV001 and COV002, including a single-blind randomized controlled phase 2/3 trial of AZD1222 (ChAdOx1 nCoV-19) in healthy adults. For TCRbeta chain sequencing, PBMC samples from trial participants were taken at day 0 and at day 28 after the second dose. From cysteine to phenylalanine, the CDR3 is 14 amino acids long. The read is trimmed to its CDR3 DNA, 42 bases read in frame from base 1. V is clipped by 8 bases and J by 6 bases, and the sequence between their germline boundaries is 19 bases long. Via the germline V gene (reference sequence), CDR1 is LNHDA and CDR2 SQIVND. The CDR3 regions of human TCRbeta chains were analyzed by immunosequencing. Processing in the source paper ran as follows. Repertoire TCRs were checked for matches against a reference library of SARS-CoV-2-specific TCRs that had been generated using the MIRA antigen-specificity platform. Breadth was defined as the fraction of unique TCRs that were SARS-CoV-2-associated. Depth was defined as the fraction of total T cells that were SARS-CoV-2-associated. Using the MIRA data, each spike-specific TCR was mapped to the spike region that the TCR reacts to and placed in a CD4 or CD8 class. Log10-transformed breadth and depth values were compared by one-way ANOVA with Sidak's multiple comparisons tests. In its TCRdb copy, this immuneACCESS table keeps in-frame sequences only and misses some clones. Where compared with another copy, unresolved V genes explain less than half of these, and the others have no known cause. V and J calls plus clone size are reproduced from that table; the DNA served to infer D and trimming. This sample has some 50,000 clones in its table, and roughly 80% of those were observed once. Of the sample, 20% to 25% falls within the top ten clones.

Remarks on this clone: Its antigen remains unidentified. No base qualities exist here, and no much larger clone lies one base off it.

The chain was built from TRBV19 and TRBJ1-1, and perhaps TRBD1 as D gene, on 5 matching bases. The clonotype originates from an adult in good health. The sequencing used peripheral blood, collected on day 0 of MenACWY control vaccination. The nucleotides read TGTGCCAGTCGACCCGGGCCTTGGGGGGCTGAAGCTTTCTTT. It codes for CASRPGPWGAEAFF.